This T cell receptor beta chain is drawn from a study of T cell repertoires in cytomegalovirus infection. Study-level information: Peptides in the study included HLA-C-restricted and HLA-B-restricted CMV epitopes. Study findings and constraints: Ex vivo responses were dominated by HLA-C-restricted CMV-specific TCR beta clonotypes.

The CDR3 length is 16 residues. After removal of 7 bases from V and 6 bases from J, the junction contained 14 bases not matched to a gene. The germline gives CDR1 MNHNS, CDR2 SASEGT. In the case of this clonotype: Its specificity is unknown.

TCRdb re-called the reads with MiXCR, one entry per CDR3 protein. Of around 570,000 distinct CDR3 sequences listed, 35% to 50% were seen once; the top ten hold 48%. The input for sequencing was cultured PBMCs, taken from culture after CMV antigen stimulation. The clonotype originates from a human donor in good health (CMV status not recorded). Some clones in this sample may be carry-over from other donors' samples. The genes are TRBV6-1 and TRBJ1-1, with 10 bases identical to TRBD1. CDR3 loop: CASTLTGGAPGAEAFF. CDR3 nucleotide sequence: TGTGCCAGCACCCTGACAGGGGGCGCCCCGGGGGCTGAAGCTTTCTTT.